Each of the 11 T cell receptor beta chains below was sequenced from the same sample in a study of T cells after yellow fever vaccination. TCRdb fed the 5' RACE reads into MiXCR, producing one record per CDR3 protein. This sample has about 340,000 distinct CDR3 sequences, with 8.7% found just once. This specimen consisted of PBMCs, obtained on the day of the first yellow fever vaccination. These TCRs come from a man younger than 35 who received the YFV17D yellow fever vaccine.

The V and J genes are TRBV20-1 and TRBJ2-3; perhaps TRBD1 as D (6 bases). The germline V gene has CDR1 DFQATT and CDR2 SNEGSKA (reference sequence). The CDR3 is made up of 11 amino acids. V was cut by 7 bases and J by 6 bases, with 11 bases left in between. CDR3 sequence reads: CSGVGADTQYF. In DNA, the CDR3 is TGCAGTGGGGTGGGGGCGGATACGCAGTATTTT.

This clonotype was observed a handful of times. The genes are TRBV5-1 and TRBJ2-7, with 8 bases lining up with TRBD1. In germline, CDR1 is SGHRS, CDR2 YFSETQ. The trim removed 2 bases at V and 3 bases at J, leaving 4 bases unmatched. CDR3 length: 14 residues. This chain's CDR3 is CASSFGTGGYEQYV. The CDR3 DNA sequence: TGCGCCAGCAGCTTCGGGACAGGCGGCTACGAGCAGTACGTC.

This clonotype was counted a few times. The J gene is TRBJ2-5, the V gene TRBV5-1, with TRBD1 as a possible D gene (7 bases). The V gene lost 6 bases and the J gene lost 1 base, with 13 bases spanning the gap. The length of the CDR3 is 14 residues. Germline-derived CDR1 and CDR2 are SGHRS and YFSETQ. Here the CDR3 reads CASNQGGGQETQYF. The CDR3 nucleotides are TGCGCCAGCAATCAGGGGGGCGGCCAAGAGACCCAGTACTTC.

This clonotype was detected ten times or more. The J gene is TRBJ2-5, the V gene TRBV27, with D possibly matching TRBD2 (6 bases). Germline values: CDR1 MNHEY, CDR2 SMNVEV (reference sequence). The V gene lost 4 bases and the J gene lost 4 bases, with 10 bases spanning the gap. This CDR3 region has 13 residues. The CDR3 nucleotides read TGTGCCAGCAGTTCTCGGGGGAGAGAGACCCAGTACTTC. It is translated as CASSSRGRETQYF.

This clonotype was counted a few times. The chain links TRBV7-9 to TRBJ2-3; possible D gene TRBD1, 5 bases. Trimming took off 5 bases at V and 2 bases at J, with 14 bases between the two ends. The germline gives CDR1 SEHNR, CDR2 FQNEAQ (reference sequence). The CDR3 sequence is 15 residues long. CDR3 region: CASSPQGSATDTQYF. The CDR3 DNA reads as TGTGCCAGCAGCCCCCAGGGCAGCGCCACAGATACGCAGTATTTT. Variable domain in full (rest from reference TRBV7-9 and TRBJ2-3): DTGVSQNPRHKITKRGQNVTFRCDPISEHNRLYWYRQTLGQGPEFLTYFQNEAQLEKSRLLSDRFSAERPKGSFSTLEIQRTEQGDSAMYLCASSPQGSATDTQYFGPGTRLTVL.

The chain joins TRBV5-4 to TRBJ1-1; 8 bases are shared with TRBD1. The J segment lost 3 bases and the V segment lost 5 bases, leaving 3 bases of the junction unmatched. The CDR3 covers 13 residues. Germline V gives CDR1 SGHNT, CDR2 YYREEE (reference sequence). The CDR3 here is CASRKDRDTEAFF. The CDR3 DNA reads TGTGCCAGCAGAAAGGACAGGGACACTGAAGCTTTCTTT.

This clonotype was counted between two and nine times. This chain links TRBV4-3 with TRBJ1-6; D is possibly TRBD1 (6 bases). Germline assignment: CDR1 LGHNA and CDR2 YSLEER. The V and J ends lost 0 bases and 13 bases respectively, with 10 bases between them. This CDR3 spans 13 amino acids. The CDR3 reads CASSQDGGTPLHF. The CDR3 DNA is TGCGCCAGCAGCCAAGATGGGGGCACCCCCCTCCACTTT.

V is TRBV7-6 and J is TRBJ2-7; D call uncertain. The CDR3 length is 13 residues. The V end lost 1 base, the J end lost 5 bases, and 9 bases lay between the germline ends. The germline V gene has CDR1 SGHVS and CDR2 FNYEAQ. CDR3 in DNA: TGTGCCAGCAGCTTAGAGGGCTGGAACGAGCAGTACTTC. It codes for CASSLEGWNEQYF.

This clonotype was found a few times. The V call is TRBV19, the J call TRBJ2-7, with D hard to call. V lost 1 base and J 3 bases, leaving 7 bases between the germline ends. This CDR3 contains 13 residues. Germline V gene sequence: CDR1 LNHDA, CDR2 SQIVND (reference sequence). CDR3 nucleotides: TGTGCCAGTAGTATAGCGGCTGACTACGAGCAGTACGTC. As protein: CASSIAADYEQYV.

This clonotype was detected ten times or more. V gene TRBV27 combines with J gene TRBJ2-6; the D gene is possibly TRBD2 (6 bases). The CDR3 extends over 14 amino acids. Germline-derived CDR1 and CDR2 are MNHEY and SMNVEV (reference sequence). Trimming pared 9 bases from V and 4 bases from J, leaving 13 bases between. The CDR3 nucleotides read TGTGCCAGTCGATCGGAGGGAGGGGCCAACGTCCTGACTTTC. Its translation is CASRSEGGANVLTF.

This clonotype was seen repeatedly, ten times or more. This chain uses TRBV20-1 with TRBJ1-5; D is perhaps TRBD1 (5 bases). The CDR3 is 14 amino acids. Germline values: CDR1 DFQATT, CDR2 SNEGSKA (reference sequence). Between the trimmed V and J ends, which lost 2 bases and 0 bases, there was a span of 8 bases. The CDR3 protein is CSARSGDSNQPQHF. CDR3 DNA sequence: TGCAGTGCTAGATCGGGGGATAGCAATCAGCCCCAGCATTTT.